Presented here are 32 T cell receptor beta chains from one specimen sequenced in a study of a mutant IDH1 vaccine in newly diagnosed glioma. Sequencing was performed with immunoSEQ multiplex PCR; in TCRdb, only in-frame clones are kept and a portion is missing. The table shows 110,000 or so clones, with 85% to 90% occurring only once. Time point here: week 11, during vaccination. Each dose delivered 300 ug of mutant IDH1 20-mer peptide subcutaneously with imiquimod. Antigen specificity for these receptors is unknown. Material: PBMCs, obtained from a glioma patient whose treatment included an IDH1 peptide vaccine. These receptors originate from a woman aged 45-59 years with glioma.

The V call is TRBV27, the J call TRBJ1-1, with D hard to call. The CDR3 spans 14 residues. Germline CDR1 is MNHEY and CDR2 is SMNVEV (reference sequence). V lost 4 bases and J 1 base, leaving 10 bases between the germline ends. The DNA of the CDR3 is TGTGCCAGCAGTTCCATGACTGGGAACACTGAAGCTTTCTTT. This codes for CASSSMTGNTEAFF.

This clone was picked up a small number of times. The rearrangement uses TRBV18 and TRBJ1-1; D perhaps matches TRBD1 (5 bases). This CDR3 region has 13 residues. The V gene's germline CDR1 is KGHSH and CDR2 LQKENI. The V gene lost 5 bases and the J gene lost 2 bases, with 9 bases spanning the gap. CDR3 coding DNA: TGTGCCAGCTCAGAAGACAGAAACACTGAAGCTTTCTTT. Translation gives CASSEDRNTEAFF.

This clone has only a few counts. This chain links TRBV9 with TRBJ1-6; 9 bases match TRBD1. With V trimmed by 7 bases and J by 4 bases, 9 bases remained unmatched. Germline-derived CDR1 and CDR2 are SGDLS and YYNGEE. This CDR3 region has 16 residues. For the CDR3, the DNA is TGTGCCAGCGGGTCCACAGGGGGCTATTATAATTCACCCCTCCACTTT. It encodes CASGSTGGYYNSPLHF.

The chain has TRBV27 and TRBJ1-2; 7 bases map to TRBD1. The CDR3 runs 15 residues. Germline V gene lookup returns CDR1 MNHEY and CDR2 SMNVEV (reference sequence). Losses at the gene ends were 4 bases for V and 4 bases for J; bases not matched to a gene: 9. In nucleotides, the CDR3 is TGTGCCAGCAGTTCCAGACAGGGTTTGGGCTATGGCTACACCTTC. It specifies CASSSRQGLGYGYTF.

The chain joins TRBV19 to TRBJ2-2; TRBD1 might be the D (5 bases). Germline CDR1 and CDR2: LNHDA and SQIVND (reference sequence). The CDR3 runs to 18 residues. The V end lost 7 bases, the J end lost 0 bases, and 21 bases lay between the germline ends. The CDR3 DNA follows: TGTGCCAGTACCCTACCCGGAGTGGGGCAGTCGAACACCGGGGAGCTGTTTTTT. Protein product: CASTLPGVGQSNTGELFF. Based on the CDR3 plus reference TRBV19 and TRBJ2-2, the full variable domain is DGGITQSPKYLFRKEGQNVTLSCEQNLNHDAMYWYRQDPGQGLRLIYYSQIVNDFQKGDIAEGYSVSREKKESFPLTVTSAQKNPTAFYLCASTLPGVGQSNTGELFFGEGSRLTVL.

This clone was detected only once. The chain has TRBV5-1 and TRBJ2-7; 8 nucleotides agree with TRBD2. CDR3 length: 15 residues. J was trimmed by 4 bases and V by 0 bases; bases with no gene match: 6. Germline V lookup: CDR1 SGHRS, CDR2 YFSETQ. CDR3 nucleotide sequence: TGCGCCAGCAGCTTGGGGGTGACTAGCGCATACGAGCAGTACTTC. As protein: CASSLGVTSAYEQYF.

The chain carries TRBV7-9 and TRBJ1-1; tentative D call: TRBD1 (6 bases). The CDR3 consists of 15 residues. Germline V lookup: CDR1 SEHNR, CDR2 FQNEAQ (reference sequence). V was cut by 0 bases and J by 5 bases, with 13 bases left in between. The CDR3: CASSLARGGRTEAFF. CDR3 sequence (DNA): TGTGCCAGCAGCTTAGCAAGGGGGGGCAGGACTGAAGCTTTCTTT.

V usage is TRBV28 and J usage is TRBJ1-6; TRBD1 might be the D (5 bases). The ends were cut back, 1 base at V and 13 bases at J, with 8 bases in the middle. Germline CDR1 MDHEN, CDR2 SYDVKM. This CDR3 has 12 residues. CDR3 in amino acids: CASSLSAGPLHF. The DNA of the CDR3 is TGTGCCAGCAGTTTATCGGCAGGGCCCCTCCACTTT.

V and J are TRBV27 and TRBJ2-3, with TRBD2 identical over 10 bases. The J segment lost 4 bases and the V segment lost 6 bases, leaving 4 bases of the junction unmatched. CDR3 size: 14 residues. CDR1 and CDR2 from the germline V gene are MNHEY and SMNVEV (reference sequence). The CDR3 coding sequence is TGTGCCAGCAGAGCGGGAGGGCCTGCAGATACGCAGTATTTT. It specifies CASRAGGPADTQYF.

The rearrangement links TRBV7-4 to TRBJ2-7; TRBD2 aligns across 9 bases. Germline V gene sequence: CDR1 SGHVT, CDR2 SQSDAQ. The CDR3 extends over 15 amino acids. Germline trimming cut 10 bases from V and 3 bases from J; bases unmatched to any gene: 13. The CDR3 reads CANTLGLAGNYEQYF. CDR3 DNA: TGTGCCAACACCCTAGGGCTAGCGGGGAACTACGAGCAGTACTTC.

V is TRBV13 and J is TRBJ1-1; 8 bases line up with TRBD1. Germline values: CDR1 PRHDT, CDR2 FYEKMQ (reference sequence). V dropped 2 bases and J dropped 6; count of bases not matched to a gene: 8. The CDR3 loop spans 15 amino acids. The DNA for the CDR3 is TGTGCCAGCAGCTTAAGCGACAGGGGAGAGGCTGAAGCTTTCTTT. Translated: CASSLSDRGEAEAFF.

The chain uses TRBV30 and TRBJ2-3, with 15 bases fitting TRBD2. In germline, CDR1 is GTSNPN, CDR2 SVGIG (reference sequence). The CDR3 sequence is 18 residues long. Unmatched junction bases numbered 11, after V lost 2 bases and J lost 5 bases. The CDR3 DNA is TGTGCCTGGAGTTCCGGGACGGGGACTAGCGGGGGGAGAGATACGCAGTATTTT. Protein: CAWSSGTGTSGGRDTQYF.

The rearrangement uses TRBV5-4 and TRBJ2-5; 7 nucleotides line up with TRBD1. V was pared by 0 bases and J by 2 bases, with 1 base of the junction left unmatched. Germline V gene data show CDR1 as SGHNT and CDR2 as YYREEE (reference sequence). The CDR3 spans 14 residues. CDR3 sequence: CASSLGQGQETQYF. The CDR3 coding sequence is TGTGCCAGCAGCTTGGGACAGGGTCAAGAGACCCAGTACTTC. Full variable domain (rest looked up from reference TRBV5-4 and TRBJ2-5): ETGVTQSPTHLIKTRGQQVTLRCSSQSGHNTVSWYQQALGQGPQFIFQYYREEENGRGNFPPRFSGLQFPNYSSELNVNALELDDSALYLCASSLGQGQETQYFGPGTRLLVL.

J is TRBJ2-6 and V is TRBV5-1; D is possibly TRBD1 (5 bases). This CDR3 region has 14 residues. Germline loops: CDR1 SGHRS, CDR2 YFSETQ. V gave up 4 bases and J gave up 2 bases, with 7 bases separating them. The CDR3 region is CASSPDTGANVLTF. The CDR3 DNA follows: TGCGCCAGCAGCCCGGACACTGGGGCCAACGTCCTGACTTTC.

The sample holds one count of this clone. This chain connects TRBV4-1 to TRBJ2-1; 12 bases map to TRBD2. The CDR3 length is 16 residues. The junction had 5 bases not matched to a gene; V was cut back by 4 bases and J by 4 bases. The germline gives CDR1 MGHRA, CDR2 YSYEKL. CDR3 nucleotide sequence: TGCGCCAGCAGCCCCGGACTAGCGGGACCGTACAATGAGCAGTTCTTC. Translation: CASSPGLAGPYNEQFF.

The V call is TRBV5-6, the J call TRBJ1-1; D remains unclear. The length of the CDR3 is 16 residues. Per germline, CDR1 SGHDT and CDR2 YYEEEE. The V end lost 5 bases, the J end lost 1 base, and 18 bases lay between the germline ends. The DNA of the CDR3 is TGTGCCAGCAGGCCTTTAATCCTCAGTGGGAACACTGAAGCTTTCTTT. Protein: CASRPLILSGNTEAFF.

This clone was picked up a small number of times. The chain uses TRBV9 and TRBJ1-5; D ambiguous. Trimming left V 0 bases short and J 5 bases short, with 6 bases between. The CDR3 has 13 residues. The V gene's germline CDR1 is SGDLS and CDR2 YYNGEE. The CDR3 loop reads CASSVGEYQPQHF. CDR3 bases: TGTGCCAGCAGCGTAGGAGAGTATCAGCCCCAGCATTTT.

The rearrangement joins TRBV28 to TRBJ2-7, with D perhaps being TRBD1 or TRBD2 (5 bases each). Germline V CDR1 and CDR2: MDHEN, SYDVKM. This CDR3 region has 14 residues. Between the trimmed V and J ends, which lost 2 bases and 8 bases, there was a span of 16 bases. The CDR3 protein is CASSLRDRQSKQYF. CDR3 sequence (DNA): TGTGCCAGCAGTTTACGGGACCGACAGTCGAAGCAGTACTTC. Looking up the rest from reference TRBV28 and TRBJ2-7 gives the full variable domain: DVKVTQSSRYLVKRTGEKVFLECVQDMDHENMFWYRQDPGLGLRLIYFSYDVKMKEKGDIPEGYSVSREKKERFSLILESASTNQTSMYLCASSLRDRQSKQYFGPGTRLTVT.

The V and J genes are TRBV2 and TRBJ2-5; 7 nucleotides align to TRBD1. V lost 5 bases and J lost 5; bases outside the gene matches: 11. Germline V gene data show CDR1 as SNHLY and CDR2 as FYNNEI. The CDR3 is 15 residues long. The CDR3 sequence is CASSLLTTGWETQYF. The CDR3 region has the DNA TGTGCCAGCAGTCTCCTCACGACAGGGTGGGAGACCCAGTACTTC.

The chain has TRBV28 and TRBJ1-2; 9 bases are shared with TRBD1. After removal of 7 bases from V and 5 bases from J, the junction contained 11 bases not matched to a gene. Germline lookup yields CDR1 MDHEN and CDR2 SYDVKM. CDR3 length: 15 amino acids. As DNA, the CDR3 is TGTGCCAGCACCCTTGCGGGACAGGGTGGATATGGCTACACCTTC. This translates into CASTLAGQGGYGYTF.

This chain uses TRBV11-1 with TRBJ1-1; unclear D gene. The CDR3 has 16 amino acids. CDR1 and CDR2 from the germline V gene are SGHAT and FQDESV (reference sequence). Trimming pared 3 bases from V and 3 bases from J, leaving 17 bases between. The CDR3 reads CASSLGSGKVDTEAFF. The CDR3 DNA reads TGTGCCAGCAGCTTGGGATCGGGGAAGGTGGACACTGAAGCTTTCTTT.

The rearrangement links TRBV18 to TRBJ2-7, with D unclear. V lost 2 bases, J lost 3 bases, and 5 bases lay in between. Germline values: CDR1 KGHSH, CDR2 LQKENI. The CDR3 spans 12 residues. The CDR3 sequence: CASSPENYEQYF. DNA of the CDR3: TGTGCCAGCTCACCAGAGAACTACGAGCAGTACTTC.

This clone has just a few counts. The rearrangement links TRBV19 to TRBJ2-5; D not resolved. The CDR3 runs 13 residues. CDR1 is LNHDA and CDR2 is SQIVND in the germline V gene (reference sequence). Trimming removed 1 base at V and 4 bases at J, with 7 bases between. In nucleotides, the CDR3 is TGTGCCAGTAGTATAGGGCGCGGAGAGACCCAGTACTTC. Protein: CASSIGRGETQYF. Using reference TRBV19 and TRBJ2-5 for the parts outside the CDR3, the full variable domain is DGGITQSPKYLFRKEGQNVTLSCEQNLNHDAMYWYRQDPGQGLRLIYYSQIVNDFQKGDIAEGYSVSREKKESFPLTVTSAQKNPTAFYLCASSIGRGETQYFGPGTRLLVL.

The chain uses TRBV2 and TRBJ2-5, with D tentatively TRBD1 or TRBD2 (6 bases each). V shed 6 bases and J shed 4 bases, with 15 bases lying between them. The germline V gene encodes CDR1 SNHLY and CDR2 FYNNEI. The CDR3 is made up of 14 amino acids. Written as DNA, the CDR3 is TGTGCCAGCAGCCGAAGAGGGGGGTTAGAGACCCAGTACTTC. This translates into CASSRRGGLETQYF.

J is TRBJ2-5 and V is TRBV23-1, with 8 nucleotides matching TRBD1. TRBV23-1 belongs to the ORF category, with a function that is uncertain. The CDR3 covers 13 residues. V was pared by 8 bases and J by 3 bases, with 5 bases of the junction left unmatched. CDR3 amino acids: CASRTGFEETQYF. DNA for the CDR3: TGCGCCAGCCGGACAGGGTTCGAAGAGACCCAGTACTTC.

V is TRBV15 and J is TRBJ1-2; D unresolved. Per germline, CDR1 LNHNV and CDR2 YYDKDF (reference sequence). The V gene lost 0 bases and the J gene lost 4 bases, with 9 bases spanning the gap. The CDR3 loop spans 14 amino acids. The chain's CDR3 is CATSRERAGYGYTF. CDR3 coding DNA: TGTGCCACCAGCAGAGAGAGGGCGGGCTATGGCTACACCTTC.

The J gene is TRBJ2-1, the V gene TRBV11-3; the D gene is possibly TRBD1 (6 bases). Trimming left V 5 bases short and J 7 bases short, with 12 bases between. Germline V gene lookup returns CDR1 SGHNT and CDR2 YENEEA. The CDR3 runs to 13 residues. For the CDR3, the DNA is TGTGCCAGCAGCCCCCCCGGACAGAATGAGCAGTTCTTC. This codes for CASSPPGQNEQFF.

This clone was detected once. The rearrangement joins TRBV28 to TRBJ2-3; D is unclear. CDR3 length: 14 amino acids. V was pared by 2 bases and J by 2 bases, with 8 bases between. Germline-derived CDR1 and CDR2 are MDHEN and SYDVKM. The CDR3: CASSLGLSTDTQYF. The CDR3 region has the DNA TGTGCCAGCAGTTTAGGTTTGTCCACAGATACGCAGTATTTT.

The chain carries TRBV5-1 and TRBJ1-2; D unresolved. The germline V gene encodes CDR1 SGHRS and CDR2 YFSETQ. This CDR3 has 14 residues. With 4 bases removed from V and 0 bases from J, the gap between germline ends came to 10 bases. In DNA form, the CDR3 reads TGCGCCAGCAGCGAAGTGACCGCTAACTATGGCTACACCTTC. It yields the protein CASSEVTANYGYTF.

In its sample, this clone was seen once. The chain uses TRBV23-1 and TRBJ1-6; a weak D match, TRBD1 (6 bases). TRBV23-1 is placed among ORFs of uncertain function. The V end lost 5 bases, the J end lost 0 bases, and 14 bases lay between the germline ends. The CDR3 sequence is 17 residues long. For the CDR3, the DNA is TGCGCCAGCAGTAAAAACGGAGGGGGCTCCTATAATTCACCCCTCCACTTT. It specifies CASSKNGGGSYNSPLHF.

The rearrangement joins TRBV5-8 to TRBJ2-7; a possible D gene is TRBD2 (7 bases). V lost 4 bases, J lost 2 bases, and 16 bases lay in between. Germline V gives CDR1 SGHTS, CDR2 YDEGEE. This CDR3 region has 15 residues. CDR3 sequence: CASSEGGYKTYEQYF. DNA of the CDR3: TGTGCCAGCAGCGAGGGGGGGTATAAGACCTACGAGCAGTACTTC.

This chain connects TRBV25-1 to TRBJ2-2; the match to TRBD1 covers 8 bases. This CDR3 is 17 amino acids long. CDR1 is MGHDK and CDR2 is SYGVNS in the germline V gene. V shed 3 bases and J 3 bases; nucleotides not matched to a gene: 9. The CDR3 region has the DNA TGTGCCAGCAGTGACGAGATCAGGGGGCCTGACACCGGGGAGCTGTTTTTT. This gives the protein CASSDEIRGPDTGELFF. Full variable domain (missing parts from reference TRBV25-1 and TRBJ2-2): EADIYQTPRYLVIGTGKKITLECSQTMGHDKMYWYQQDPGMELHLIHYSYGVNSTEKGDLSSESTVSRIRTEHFPLTLESARPSHTSQYLCASSDEIRGPDTGELFFGEGSRLTVL.